This entry is about one T cell receptor (beta chain). The target of this receptor is not known. Base-call qualities are not available, and no considerably larger clone is one nucleotide away. The source of the sample is a study of Ad26.COV2.S vaccination and SARS-CoV-2 variants (dated by TCRdb to the early 2020s). For the wider study: Vaccine-arm donors came from COV1001, a multicentre, randomized, double-blind, placebo-controlled phase I-IIa trial of Ad26.COV2.S in healthy adults. Ad26.COV2.S was administered intramuscularly at a dose of 5x10^10 or 1x10^11 viral particles, either as one shot or as two shots given 56 days apart. The specificity and breadth of SARS-CoV-2-reactive T cell receptors after Ad26.COV2.S vaccination were assessed by TCRbeta repertoire sequencing. The TCR-sequenced set comprised around 32 samples: about 19 Ad26.COV2.S vaccine recipients, 5 placebo recipients and 8 SARS-CoV-2 convalescent individuals. Participants in the trial were split at random into five groups of five each, receiving low-dose or high-dose Ad26.COV2.S once or twice, or else placebo on both occasions. Blinding of investigators to trial group allocation was maintained during experiments and outcome assessment. Summary of the overall study and its limitations: The study was not powered for comparison of responses between vaccine doses or regimens. Ad26.COV2.S recipients had higher spike-specific TCR breadth than placebo recipients (P = 0.0014). Vaccine and placebo recipients had comparable non-spike TCR breadth, which fits with the vaccine containing only spike. The authors noted that the TCR breadth and depth analyses may have underestimated total T cell responses. After vaccination, spike-specific CD8+ and CD4+ T cell responses were reported to show substantial breadth.

The CDR3 sequence holds 14 residues, the cysteine and phenylalanine included. Here the CDR3 DNA is all that survives: 42 bases in frame from base 1. Taken from the germline V gene, the CDR1 and CDR2 loops are SGHTS and YDEGEE. V is shortened by 8 bases, J by 3 bases, and the region joining them spans 15 bases. TCRbeta CDR3 regions were sequenced with the immunoSEQ Assay. After extraction, genomic DNA underwent amplification by bias-controlled multiplex PCR, followed by high-throughput sequencing. The paper's processing steps were these. Collapsing and filtering of sequences were performed to quantify the absolute abundance of each unique TCRbeta CDR3 region. T cell fraction was estimated by normalizing TCRbeta template counts to usable DNA, with usable DNA measured through amplification of reference genes found in all nucleated cells. Repertoire TCRs were annotated as SARS-CoV-2-specific by exact matching of V gene, CDR3 amino acid sequence and J gene to a known reactive TCR set. The reference SARS-CoV-2 TCR set was obtained from MIRA and was filtered for enrichment in COVID-19-positive ImmuneCODE repertoires, whereby public or cross-reactive TCRs were removed. Using the MIRA antigens, annotated TCRs were further analysed by specific ORF or by position within an ORF. Depth was the summed frequency of annotated unique rearrangements, while breadth was defined as annotated unique rearrangements over total unique productive rearrangements. Group comparisons of TCR breadth used two-sided Wilcoxon rank-sum tests. The immuneACCESS repertoire file appears here via TCRdb, limited to in-frame rearrangements. These files lack a portion of the clones; in checked studies, under half of the deficit traces to unresolved V genes, and the cause of the others is not known. V, J and clone size are taken as reported in that table, and D and trimming were inferred from the DNA itself. The sample profile shows over 400,000 clones; 92% of them were found once. The ten biggest clones cover about 1.7% of the sample.

The treatment or condition tag for this specimen amounts to: some 19 received Ad26.COV2.S at low or high dose, single or two shots; about 5 received placebo; per-sample allocation not given. For vaccine and placebo recipients, repertoires were sequenced using samples collected on day 63 after the first injection. Cohort 1b enrolled 25 to 30 adults aged 18-55 years at a single site in Boston, USA, between 29 July and 7 August 2020. Ad26.COV2.S consisted of a replication-incompetent adenovirus type 26 vector by which a prefusion-stabilized SARS-CoV-2 spike protein from the original Wuhan strain was expressed.

The receptor was isolated from a person between 18 and 65 years old who received the Ad26.COV2.S COVID-19 vaccine or a placebo. The rearranged segments are TRBV5-8 and TRBJ2-1; the D region is possibly TRBD1 or TRBD2, each matching across 5 bases. Sequencing was performed on peripheral blood, taken in a trial of Ad26.COV2.S vaccine versus placebo. The CDR3 reads as follows: CARTIRDDYNEQFF. The bases read TGTGCCAGGACAATACGGGACGACTACAATGAGCAGTTCTTC.